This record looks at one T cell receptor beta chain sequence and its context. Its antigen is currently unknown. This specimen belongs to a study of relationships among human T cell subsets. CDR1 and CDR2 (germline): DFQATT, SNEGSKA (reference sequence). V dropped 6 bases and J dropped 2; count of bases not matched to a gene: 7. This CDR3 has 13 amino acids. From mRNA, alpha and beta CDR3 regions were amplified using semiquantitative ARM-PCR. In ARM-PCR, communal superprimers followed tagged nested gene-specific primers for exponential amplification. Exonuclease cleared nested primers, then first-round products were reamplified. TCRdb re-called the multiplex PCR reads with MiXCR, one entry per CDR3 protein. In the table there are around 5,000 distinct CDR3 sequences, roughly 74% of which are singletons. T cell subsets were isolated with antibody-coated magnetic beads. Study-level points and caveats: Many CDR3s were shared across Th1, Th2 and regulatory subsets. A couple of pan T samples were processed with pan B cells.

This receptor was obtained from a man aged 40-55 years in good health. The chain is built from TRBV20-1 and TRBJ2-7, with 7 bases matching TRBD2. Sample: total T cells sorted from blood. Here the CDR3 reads CSATWGGTYEQYF. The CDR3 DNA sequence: TGCAGTGCCACGTGGGGGGGGACCTACGAGCAGTACTTC.